What follows are 13 T cell receptor beta chains derived from one specimen sequenced in a study of radiotherapy plus CTLA-4 blockade in lung cancer. Clones were sequenced by immunoSEQ multiplex PCR, and TCRdb holds only the in-frame ones, with some missing. The sample has around 45,000 clones; 60% to 80% are singletons. The sample consisted of peripheral blood, taken from a patient treated with radiotherapy plus ipilimumab. The source is a human donor with non-small cell lung cancer who had stable disease on radiotherapy plus ipilimumab.

The genes are TRBV2 and TRBJ1-2; 8 nucleotides align to TRBD1. The trim removed 3 bases at V and 4 bases at J, leaving 7 bases unmatched. The CDR3 extends over 15 amino acids. Germline values: CDR1 SNHLY, CDR2 FYNNEI. The CDR3 loop is CASSDRGLYFYGYTF. The CDR3 DNA sequence: TGTGCCAGCAGTGACAGGGGGCTTTACTTCTATGGCTACACCTTC.

The chain recombines TRBV6-1 with TRBJ1-5, with TRBD1 matching over 7 bases. The germline gives CDR1 MNHNS, CDR2 SASEGT. Trimming at V came to 0 bases and at J to 3 bases, leaving 2 bases not matched to a gene. The CDR3 has 15 amino acids. The CDR3 loop reads CASSEAGGDNQPQHF. CDR3 DNA: TGTGCCAGCAGTGAAGCAGGGGGCGACAATCAGCCCCAGCATTTT.

This clone showed up just once. The chain is built from TRBV6-1 and TRBJ2-5; D is unresolved. Trimming shortened V by 7 bases and J by 4 bases, and 7 bases separated the two germline ends. The CDR3 has 11 residues. Germline CDR1 reads MNHNS; CDR2 reads SASEGT. The CDR3: CASKKGETQYF. The CDR3 nucleotides are TGTGCCAGCAAGAAGGGAGAGACCCAGTACTTC.

The chain recombines TRBV6-1 with TRBJ1-2; 8 bases fit TRBD1. CDR3 length: 15 amino acids. J lost 3 bases, V lost 4 bases, and 7 bases had no gene match. In germline, CDR1 is MNHNS, CDR2 SASEGT. CDR3 coding DNA: TGTGCCAGCAGTGCCGGACAGGGTTTGGACTATGGCTACACCTTC. Translating it yields CASSAGQGLDYGYTF.

The chain joins TRBV6-5 to TRBJ1-4; 8 bases agree with TRBD1. The J segment lost 5 bases and the V segment lost 6 bases, leaving 8 bases of the junction unmatched. CDR1 and CDR2 (germline): MNHEY, SVGAGI. This CDR3 has 15 residues. The CDR3 DNA sequence: TGTGCCAGCAGCCAATCGACAGGGGCGAATGAAAAACTGTTTTTT. Its protein product is CASSQSTGANEKLFF.

This clone appeared once. This chain uses TRBV18 with TRBJ1-5, with 7 positions matching TRBD1. The CDR3 contains 13 residues. Germline CDR1 and CDR2: KGHSH and LQKENI. V lost 5 bases, J lost 3 bases, and 1 base stayed unmatched. The CDR3 nucleotides are TGTGCCAGCTCAGACAGGGTCAATCAGCCCCAGCATTTT. It is translated as CASSDRVNQPQHF.

The rearrangement joins TRBV5-1 to TRBJ1-1, with a possible D match to TRBD1 (5 bases). There are 14 residues in the CDR3. CDR1 and CDR2 from the germline V gene are SGHRS and YFSETQ. With 0 bases removed from V and 5 bases from J, the gap between germline ends came to 11 bases. In nucleotides, the CDR3 is TGCGCCAGCAGCTTGGCAGGGTTCGGAACTGAAGCTTTCTTT. Protein product: CASSLAGFGTEAFF.

The V call is TRBV5-1, the J call TRBJ2-3, with TRBD2 matching 12 bases. From germline, CDR1 is SGHRS and CDR2 YFSETQ. V lost 5 bases to trimming and J lost 1 base; unmatched junction nucleotides: 11. The CDR3 spans 18 residues. CDR3 loop: CASRTRLAGALRTDTQYF. CDR3 nucleotides: TGCGCCAGCAGAACGCGACTAGCGGGGGCCCTTCGCACAGATACGCAGTATTTT.

J is TRBJ1-2 and V is TRBV28, with 9 bases that match TRBD1. Trimming took 4 bases from V and 6 from J; bases not matched to a gene: 6. The CDR3 has 14 amino acids. CDR1 is MDHEN and CDR2 is SYDVKM in the germline V gene. The CDR3 region is CASSSGTGLNGYTF. The CDR3 region has the DNA TGTGCCAGCAGTTCCGGGACAGGGCTGAATGGCTACACCTTC.

This clone was counted only a few times. The chain links TRBV11-2 to TRBJ1-6; no clear D. Germline CDR1 reads SGHAT; CDR2 reads FQNNGV. Trimming shortened V by 6 bases and J by 7 bases, and 4 bases separated the two germline ends. This CDR3 contains 11 residues. CDR3 nucleotide sequence: TGTGCCAGCAGGGAAAATTCACCCCTCCACTTT. It yields the protein CASRENSPLHF.

V gene TRBV6-5 combines with J gene TRBJ2-5, with D possibly TRBD1 on 6 matching bases. Per germline, CDR1 MNHEY and CDR2 SVGAGI. There are 13 residues in the CDR3. V lost 2 bases to trimming and J lost 4 bases, with 8 bases between them. As DNA, the CDR3 is TGTGCCAGCAGTTACGACAGGTTAGAGACCCAGTACTTC. Its translation: CASSYDRLETQYF.

This clone was seen a few times. The chain links TRBV5-1 to TRBJ2-1; 10 bases align to TRBD1. This CDR3 comprises 14 residues. Trimming cost V 4 bases and J 7 bases; bases outside gene matches: 5. Germline V gene sequence: CDR1 SGHRS, CDR2 YFSETQ. The CDR3 nucleotides read TGCGCCAGCAGCCACGGGGACAGGGGAAATGAGCAGTTCTTC. Amino acids: CASSHGDRGNEQFF. The full variable domain, rest sourced from reference TRBV5-1 and TRBJ2-1, is KAGVTQTPRYLIKTRGQQVTLSCSPISGHRSVSWYQQTPGQGLQFLFEYFSETQRNKGNFPGRFSGRQFSNSRSEMNVSTLELGDSALYLCASSHGDRGNEQFFGPGTRLTVL.

This clone was counted only a few times. The chain couples TRBV6-1 to TRBJ1-6; D remains unclear. In germline, CDR1 is MNHNS, CDR2 SASEGT. Trimming took 1 base from V and 9 from J, leaving 7 bases between them. The CDR3 extends over 13 amino acids. The CDR3 coding sequence is TGTGCCAGCAGTGAAGGCCTTTTTTCACCCCTCCACTTT. Translating gives CASSEGLFSPLHF.